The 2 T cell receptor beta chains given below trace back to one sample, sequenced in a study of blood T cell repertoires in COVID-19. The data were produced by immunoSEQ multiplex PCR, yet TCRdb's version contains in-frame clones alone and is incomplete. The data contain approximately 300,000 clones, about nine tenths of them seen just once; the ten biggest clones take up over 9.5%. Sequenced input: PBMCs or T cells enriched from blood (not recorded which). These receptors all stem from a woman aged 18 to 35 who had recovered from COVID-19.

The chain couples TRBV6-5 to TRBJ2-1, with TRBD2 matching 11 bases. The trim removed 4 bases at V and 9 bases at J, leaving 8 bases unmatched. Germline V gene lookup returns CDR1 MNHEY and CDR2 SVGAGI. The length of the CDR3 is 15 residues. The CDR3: CASSSPGTSGVEQFF. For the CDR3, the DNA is TGTGCCAGCAGTTCTCCCGGGACTAGCGGAGTTGAGCAGTTCTTC.

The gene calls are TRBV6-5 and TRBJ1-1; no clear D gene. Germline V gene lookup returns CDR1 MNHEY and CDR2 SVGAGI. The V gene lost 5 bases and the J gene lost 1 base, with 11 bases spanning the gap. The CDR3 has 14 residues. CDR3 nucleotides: TGTGCCAGCAGTCTTACTCAGGCGAACACTGAAGCTTTCTTT. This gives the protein CASSLTQANTEAFF.